Listed here are 32 T cell receptor beta chains from one sample, sequenced in a study of lymphopenia after photon versus proton radiotherapy. Assay: immunoSEQ multiplex PCR; the TCRdb copy retains only in-frame clones and omits some. The repertoire holds fewer than 65,000 clones, with 70% to 90% as singletons. Specimen: peripheral blood, collected from a patient treated with photon-based radiotherapy. These receptors were obtained from a man aged 35-49 years with gastric cancer.

The chain has TRBV2 and TRBJ1-1; D not certain. Germline V gene lookup returns CDR1 SNHLY and CDR2 FYNNEI. The CDR3 length is 13 residues. Trimming left V 1 base short and J 4 bases short, with 7 bases between. The CDR3 sequence is CASSEGAGTEAFF. The CDR3 region has the DNA TGTGCCAGCAGTGAAGGTGCGGGCACTGAAGCTTTCTTT. The full variable domain, in which reference TRBV2 and TRBJ1-1 provide the parts outside the CDR3, is EPEVTQTPSHQVTQMGQEVILRCVPISNHLYFYWYRQILGQKVEFLVSFYNNEISEKSEIFDDQFSVERPDGSNFTLKIRSTKLEDSAMYFCASSEGAGTEAFFGQGTRLTVV.

The V call is TRBV5-6, the J call TRBJ2-4; maybe TRBD1 (5 bases). CDR1 and CDR2 (germline): SGHDT, YYEEEE. The CDR3 sequence is 13 residues long. The V end lost 1 base, the J end lost 6 bases, and 8 bases lay between the germline ends. The CDR3 region has the DNA TGTGCCAGCAGCTTGATACAGGCAAACATTCAGTACTTC. Translated: CASSLIQANIQYF. Full variable domain (outside the CDR3, taken from reference TRBV5-6 and TRBJ2-4): DAGVTQSPTHLIKTRGQQVTLRCSPKSGHDTVSWYQQALGQGPQFIFQYYEEEERQRGNFPDRFSGHQFPNYSSELNVNALLLGDSALYLCASSLIQANIQYFGAGTRLSVL.

V usage is TRBV5-5 and J usage is TRBJ2-5, with 8 bases fitting TRBD1. This CDR3 has 14 residues. Germline values: CDR1 SGHKS, CDR2 YYEKEE (reference sequence). V was clipped by 5 bases and J by 9 bases; unmatched bases: 12. In DNA form, the CDR3 reads TGTGCCAGCAGGGACCCGACAGGGGAATCTGCCCAGTACTTC. It translates to CASRDPTGESAQYF.

This clone was observed once. The chain has TRBV29-1 and TRBJ2-1; 7 bases are shared with TRBD1. Per germline, CDR1 SQVTM and CDR2 ANQGSEA. The V gene end was trimmed by 5 bases and the J gene end by 0 bases; junction bases not matched to a gene: 7. The CDR3 spans 15 residues. The CDR3 sequence: CSVRGQAGSYNEQFF. The CDR3 region has the DNA TGCAGCGTTAGGGGGCAGGCGGGCTCCTACAATGAGCAGTTCTTC.

The V and J genes are TRBV29-1 and TRBJ2-1, with a possible D match to TRBD2 (7 bases). V dropped 3 bases and J dropped 7 bases, with 16 bases sitting between them. Germline assignment: CDR1 SQVTM and CDR2 ANQGSEA. The CDR3 spans 14 residues. The CDR3 region has the DNA TGCAGCGTTGACGGGGGCGGGGGTTTGAATGAGCAGTTCTTC. Translating gives CSVDGGGGLNEQFF.

The rearrangement uses TRBV27 and TRBJ1-2; D may be TRBD1 (5 bases). Germline CDR1 MNHEY, CDR2 SMNVEV (reference sequence). There are 14 residues in the CDR3. Deletions cut 4 bases from V and 2 bases from J, with 11 bases between. Written as DNA, the CDR3 is TGTGCCAGCAGTTGGGACGGACGAAACTATGGCTACACCTTC. Protein sequence: CASSWDGRNYGYTF.

This clone appeared a few times. V gene TRBV7-3 combines with J gene TRBJ2-1; D ambiguous. CDR1 and CDR2 (germline): SGHTA, FQGTGA. The CDR3 has 15 amino acids. V dropped 3 bases and J dropped 4 bases, with 13 bases sitting between them. The CDR3 nucleotides are TGTGCCAGCAGCTTGTTCCGAACCCAATACAATGAGCAGTTCTTC. Protein: CASSLFRTQYNEQFF.

V is TRBV14 and J is TRBJ1-2, with 10 nucleotides matching TRBD1. The CDR3 is made up of 14 amino acids. The trim removed 4 bases at V and 7 bases at J, leaving 6 bases unmatched. Germline V gives CDR1 SGHDN, CDR2 FVKESK. CDR3 protein: CASSPTGGWGGYTF. The DNA for the CDR3 is TGTGCCAGCAGCCCGACAGGGGGCTGGGGTGGCTACACCTTC.

The V gene is TRBV6-5, the J gene TRBJ2-7, with D tentatively TRBD2 (6 bases). V was cut by 6 bases and J by 13 bases, with 22 bases left in between. The length of the CDR3 is 13 residues. From germline, CDR1 is MNHEY and CDR2 SVGAGI. The CDR3 spells CASRPGGGRTEYF. DNA of the CDR3: TGTGCCAGCAGACCCGGGGGAGGCCGCACCGAATACTTC.

The rearrangement uses TRBV2 and TRBJ1-5; tentative D call: TRBD1 (6 bases). Trimming left V 7 bases short and J 7 bases short, with 14 bases between. Germline CDR1 SNHLY, CDR2 FYNNEI. The CDR3 is made up of 13 amino acids. The CDR3: CASIQLRGQPQHF. DNA for the CDR3: TGTGCCAGCATTCAGCTCAGGGGACAGCCCCAGCATTTT.

The chain carries TRBV2 and TRBJ1-1; 9 nucleotides agree with TRBD1. Trimming removed 3 bases from V and 1 base from J; junction bases left unmatched: 3. Germline V CDR1 and CDR2: SNHLY, FYNNEI. The CDR3 totals 15 residues. The CDR3 nucleotides read TGTGCCAGCAGTGAGGGGACAGGGTGGAACACTGAAGCTTTCTTT. This encodes CASSEGTGWNTEAFF.

The V gene is TRBV7-3, the J gene TRBJ2-2; D remains ambiguous. V was trimmed by 2 bases and J by 2 bases, leaving 9 bases between them. The CDR3 consists of 15 residues. The V gene's germline CDR1 is SGHTA and CDR2 FQGTGA. The CDR3 DNA sequence: TGTGCCAGCAGCTTAGGCTGGGGTAACACCGGGGAGCTGTTTTTT. Protein: CASSLGWGNTGELFF.

The V gene is TRBV4-1, the J gene TRBJ2-5; 10 bases line up with TRBD1. In germline, CDR1 is MGHRA, CDR2 YSYEKL. After removal of 5 bases from V and 4 bases from J, the junction contained 4 bases not matched to a gene. The CDR3 contains 14 residues. The CDR3 sequence: CASSTGTGVETQYF. CDR3 DNA: TGCGCCAGCAGCACCGGGACAGGGGTAGAGACCCAGTACTTC.

The chain uses TRBV5-4 and TRBJ2-3; 8 bases map to TRBD2. V shed 3 bases and J 0 bases; nucleotides not matched to a gene: 6. This CDR3 comprises 16 residues. Germline V gene data show CDR1 as SGHNT and CDR2 as YYREEE (reference sequence). CDR3 protein: CASSSRLAPSTDTQYF. In DNA form, the CDR3 reads TGTGCCAGCAGCTCGAGACTAGCGCCGAGCACAGATACGCAGTATTTT.

The chain carries TRBV5-8 and TRBJ2-5; perhaps TRBD1 as D (5 bases). The CDR3 totals 15 residues. The germline V and J ends were trimmed by 4 bases and 0 bases, with 13 bases remaining between them. Germline V lookup: CDR1 SGHTS, CDR2 YDEGEE. CDR3 sequence: CASSPRQRYQETQYF. CDR3 DNA sequence: TGTGCCAGCAGCCCCCGACAGAGGTACCAAGAGACCCAGTACTTC.

In its sample, this clone was seen once. The rearrangement links TRBV19 to TRBJ2-7, with TRBD1 matching over 7 bases. There are 14 residues in the CDR3. From germline, CDR1 is LNHDA and CDR2 SQIVND (reference sequence). V lost 7 bases, J lost 6 bases, and 12 bases stayed unmatched. The CDR3, as DNA: TGTGCCAGTACCCCGGGGAAGGGGGCGGGCGAGCAGTACTTC. Encoded protein: CASTPGKGAGEQYF.

The count of this clone is one. One end of the junction does not line up with germline, which may come from a read error. This chain's CDR3 is CATRNGGSF. The CDR3 bases are TGTGCCACCCGTAATGGGGGGTCCTTT. V gene TRBV27 combines with J gene TRBJ1-5; weak D call: TRBD1 (5 bases). The CDR3 consists of 9 residues. Germline V lookup: CDR1 MNHEY, CDR2 SMNVEV (reference sequence).

The V call is TRBV2, the J call TRBJ2-3, with D perhaps matching TRBD1 or TRBD2 (7 bases each). Germline CDR1 reads SNHLY; CDR2 reads FYNNEI. The CDR3 contains 16 residues. The V gene lost 7 bases and the J gene lost 5 bases, with 22 bases spanning the gap. CDR3 DNA sequence: TGTGCCAGCATTAGGGGGACTACCTCAGGGGGAGATACGCAGTATTTT. This translates into CASIRGTTSGGDTQYF.

The V and J genes are TRBV4-2 and TRBJ2-7, with 11 positions matching TRBD2. V dropped 5 bases and J dropped 5; count of bases not matched to a gene: 8. CDR1 and CDR2 from the germline V gene are LGHNA and YNFKEQ. The CDR3 length is 15 residues. This CDR3 reads CASSTRSGGADEQYF. The CDR3 DNA sequence: TGTGCCAGCAGCACCCGTAGCGGGGGGGCGGACGAGCAGTACTTC.

V usage is TRBV4-3 and J usage is TRBJ1-2; 7 bases agree with TRBD1. V lost 4 bases, J lost 4 bases, and 9 bases stayed unmatched. The CDR3 spans 15 residues. From germline, CDR1 is LGHNA and CDR2 YSLEER. The DNA for the CDR3 is TGCGCCAGCAGCCCCAAGGATAGACAGGGCTATGGCTACACCTTC. Translated: CASSPKDRQGYGYTF.

The chain employs TRBV19 and TRBJ1-6; TRBD1 agrees at 7 bases. This CDR3 spans 14 amino acids. Germline V gene data show CDR1 as LNHDA and CDR2 as SQIVND (reference sequence). J gave up 6 bases and V 10 bases, and 9 bases lay outside the gene matches. The CDR3 DNA sequence: TGTGCCACTTCACAGGGGACCGTTAATTCACCCCTCCACTTT. Translating gives CATSQGTVNSPLHF.

The chain is built from TRBV5-5 and TRBJ1-3; D might be TRBD1 (5 bases). Germline assignment: CDR1 SGHKS and CDR2 YYEKEE (reference sequence). V lost 4 bases, J lost 0 bases, and 14 bases lay in between. CDR3 length: 16 amino acids. CDR3 amino acids: CASSDLRDRSGNTIYF. CDR3 coding DNA: TGTGCCAGCAGCGATCTCAGGGATCGCTCTGGAAACACCATATATTTT.

V is TRBV7-2 and J is TRBJ2-5; 9 bases line up with TRBD1. The V gene end was trimmed by 0 bases and the J gene end by 4 bases; junction bases not matched to a gene: 6. Germline V lookup: CDR1 SGHTA, CDR2 FQGNSA. This CDR3 comprises 16 residues. Written as DNA, the CDR3 is TGTGCCAGCAGCTTAGCGCTGGACAGGGGTAGAGAGACCCAGTACTTC. As protein: CASSLALDRGRETQYF.

J is TRBJ2-7 and V is TRBV6-4; unclear D gene. Between the trimmed V and J ends, which lost 4 bases and 0 bases, there was a span of 7 bases. Germline CDR1 is MRHNA and CDR2 is SNTAGT. The CDR3 consists of 13 residues. CDR3 residues: CASSVEHSYEQYF. DNA for the CDR3: TGTGCCAGCAGTGTTGAGCACTCCTACGAGCAGTACTTC.

The genes are TRBV5-1 and TRBJ1-2; 8 bases match TRBD1. Germline V gene lookup returns CDR1 SGHRS and CDR2 YFSETQ. V lost 3 bases, J lost 3 bases, and 4 bases stayed unmatched. The CDR3 sequence is 14 residues long. CDR3 nucleotides: TGCGCCAGCAGCTCCGGACAGGGATACTATGGCTACACCTTC. As protein: CASSSGQGYYGYTF.

This clone occurred a few times. This sequence joins TRBV4-1 and TRBJ1-5; 8 positions agree with TRBD1. Per the germline V gene, CDR1 is MGHRA and CDR2 is YSYEKL. V was pared by 5 bases and J by 6 bases, with 6 bases of the junction left unmatched. The CDR3 spans 14 residues. CDR3 residues: CASSEGQGGQPQHF. DNA of the CDR3: TGCGCCAGCAGCGAAGGACAGGGAGGTCAGCCCCAGCATTTT.

The chain uses TRBV5-5 and TRBJ1-1, with D maybe TRBD1 (6 bases). V was clipped by 4 bases and J by 5 bases, with 21 bases between them. CDR3 length equals 16 residues. Per the germline V gene, CDR1 is SGHKS and CDR2 is YYEKEE (reference sequence). The CDR3 is CASSPWGAGGLTEAFF. The CDR3 DNA reads as TGTGCCAGCAGCCCCTGGGGGGCGGGGGGATTAACTGAAGCTTTCTTT.

Of note for this clone: One end of the junction is discordant with germline, which a read error may explain. This chain uses TRBV19 with TRBJ2-7; perhaps D is TRBD1 or TRBD2 (5 bases each). Germline V gene lookup returns CDR1 LNHDA and CDR2 SQIVND (reference sequence). The CDR3 has 13 residues. The CDR3 region is CAGSPRDGLEQYF. CDR3 nucleotides: TGTGCCGGTAGTCCCCGGGACGGACTCGAGCAGTACTTC.

V usage is TRBV7-2 and J usage is TRBJ2-2; D remains unclear. This CDR3 is built from 12 residues. Germline lookup yields CDR1 SGHTA and CDR2 FQGNSA. V was cut by 5 bases and J by 6 bases, with 7 bases left in between. In DNA form, the CDR3 reads TGTGCCAGCAGCGGGAAACCCGGGGAGCTGTTTTTT. It is translated as CASSGKPGELFF.

J is TRBJ1-3 and V is TRBV7-2; D perhaps matches TRBD1 (5 bases). Germline values: CDR1 SGHTA, CDR2 FQGNSA. The V gene lost 4 bases and the J gene lost 3 bases, with 13 bases spanning the gap. This CDR3 spans 15 amino acids. CDR3 DNA sequence: TGTGCCAGCAGCTCCAGGCCAAGGGGTGGAAACACCATATATTTT. Its protein product is CASSSRPRGGNTIYF.

V gene TRBV6-1 combines with J gene TRBJ2-2, with TRBD2 matching over 8 bases. CDR3 size: 15 residues. Germline assignment: CDR1 MNHNS and CDR2 SASEGT. The V and J ends lost 3 bases and 3 bases, in that order; junction bases with no gene match: 3. In DNA, the CDR3 is TGTGCCAGCAGTGACGGGGGGGTGGACACCGGGGAGCTGTTTTTT. The encoded protein is CASSDGGVDTGELFF.

The chain employs TRBV5-4 and TRBJ1-2; maybe TRBD1 (5 bases). With 0 bases removed from V and 4 bases from J, the gap between germline ends came to 7 bases. The germline V gene encodes CDR1 SGHNT and CDR2 YYREEE (reference sequence). This CDR3 has 13 residues. CDR3 DNA sequence: TGTGCCAGCAGCTTGGAGGGGCCCTATGGCTACACCTTC. Its protein product is CASSLEGPYGYTF.